This T cell receptor beta chain was sequenced for a study of blood T cell repertoires in COVID-19 (dated by TCRdb to between 2020 and 2021). Regarding the research as a whole: Samples from collaborators originated in the United States, Italy and Spain and spanned both the acute and convalescent phases of COVID-19. The prospective study material was composed of cDNA or gDNA derived from T cells, B-cell-depleted T cells, or PBMCs. A de-identified subject ID, COVID-19 status, age in years and sex were almost always included in the sample metadata. Samples were obtained from the ongoing ImmuneRACE study (first 160 participants) and from 950 to 1,500 subjects provided by 6 global collaborators. The repertoires were released in a freely available public database meant as a resource for research on the immune response to SARS-CoV-2. Deeply sampled blood TCRbeta repertoires from subjects exposed to, actively infected with, or recovered from COVID-19 were included in the dataset. Where HLA class I and class II types were available, the types were taken from metadata supplied by the sample provider, not from assay-based typing.

Beyond this particular receptor, the publication reports: The amount of clinical and demographic metadata varied by source and participant and was provided uncurated.

TCRbeta CDR3 regions were amplified from genomic DNA by means of the immunoSEQ Assay, a bias-controlled multiplex PCR. From the authors' description of their analysis: Within the assay, amplification of reference gene primers was used to estimate how many nucleated cells each sample contained. To quantify the absolute abundance of each unique TCRbeta CDR3 rearrangement, sequence reads were collapsed and filtered. For each sample, productive Simpson clonality was calculated as the square root of Simpson's diversity index over productive rearrangements. Here the immuneACCESS table is served through TCRdb, limited to in-frame sequences with V and J called. Missing clones are a known gap in these copies; in checked studies unresolved V genes cover under half, and the rest lacks a known reason. That table gives V, J and clone size, and the DNA gave D and trimming. In all, the sample holds approximately 130,000 clones, and roughly three quarters of those were seen once. The biggest ten clones account for around 18% of the sample.

Note on this clone: No antigen is known for it. There are no base qualities to consult, and no much larger clone falls within one base.

Reading from cysteine to phenylalanine, the CDR3 counts 14 amino acids. Only the CDR3 portion is preserved as DNA: 42 bases, with reading frame beginning at the first base. V loses 6 bases, J loses 1 base, and the germline ends lie 10 bases apart. Sequences LGHNA (CDR1) and YNFKEQ (CDR2) are obtained from the germline V gene. Each collaborating institution followed its own protocols to collect whole blood in K2EDTA tubes. For TCRbeta analysis, collaborators shipped samples as frozen whole blood, isolated PBMCs, or DNA extracted from either of those sample types. This clonotype was sampled from an elderly man with acute or convalescent COVID-19. Recombination linked TRBV4-2 to TRBJ2-4, with TRBD2 as a weak D call on 6 bases. Sequencing was carried out using peripheral blood. The DNA sequence is as follows: TGTGCCAGCAGAGAGGAGGGTGCCAAAAACATTCAGTACTTC. Its product reads: CASREEGAKNIQYF.